The 24 T cell receptor beta chains in this list originate from one sample, sequenced in a study of cytomegalovirus exposure and HLA in healthy donors. Use of 60 Vbeta and 13 Jbeta primers characterized the PCR. Assay used: immunoSEQ multiplex PCR; TCRdb lists only in-frame clones, some missing. The table lists 200,000 or so clones, around 81% of them singletons, with around 2% in the top ten. Sequenced sample: PBMCs. Receptors originate from a woman under 30 in good health and CMV-seropositive.

This clone was seen only a few times. The rearrangement uses TRBV7-9 and TRBJ1-4, with 8 positions matching TRBD1. CDR1 SEHNR and CDR2 FQNEAQ come from the germline V gene (reference sequence). This CDR3 contains 16 residues. V was pared by 3 bases and J by 3 bases, with 6 bases of the junction left unmatched. This CDR3 is CASSFTRTGPNEKLFF. The CDR3 nucleotides read TGTGCCAGCAGCTTCACCCGGACAGGGCCTAATGAAAAACTGTTTTTT.

The chain links TRBV4-2 to TRBJ2-3, with D possibly TRBD2 on 5 matching bases. This CDR3 spans 15 amino acids. Germline V gives CDR1 LGHNA, CDR2 YNFKEQ. The germline V and J ends were trimmed by 4 bases and 4 bases, with 15 bases remaining between them. The CDR3 here is CASSPLRGGADTQYF. CDR3 DNA sequence: TGTGCCAGCAGCCCTCTCCGGGGTGGGGCAGATACGCAGTATTTT.

J is TRBJ2-7 and V is TRBV5-1, with 7 bases lining up with TRBD2. Germline V gene lookup returns CDR1 SGHRS and CDR2 YFSETQ. Trimming took 0 bases from V and 2 from J; bases not matched to a gene: 5. CDR3 length: 15 residues. DNA for the CDR3: TGCGCCAGCAGCTTGGCGGGGGGATTAACCTACGAGCAGTACTTC. This translates into CASSLAGGLTYEQYF.

Remarks on this clone: One end of the junction does not line up with germline, which may come from a read error. The chain couples TRBV4-1 to TRBJ1-1, with D possibly matching TRBD1 (5 bases). CDR1 and CDR2 (germline): MGHRA, YSYEKL. The length of the CDR3 is 15 residues. The CDR3 coding sequence is TGCGCCAGCAGCCAAGAAAGGGGCGCGAACACTGAAGCTTCCTTT. Translating it yields CASSQERGANTEASF.

CDR3 amino acids: CASSVGAYNEQFF. CDR3 sequence (DNA): TGTGCCAGCAGCGTAGGGGCGTACAATGAGCAGTTCTTC. This chain joins TRBV9 and TRBJ2-1, with D hard to call. CDR1 SGDLS and CDR2 YYNGEE come from the germline V gene. This CDR3 is 13 amino acids long. The V end lost 0 bases, the J end lost 4 bases, and 5 bases lay between the germline ends.

Details on this clone: The junction and the germline gene differ at one end; a read error may be behind it. The chain carries TRBV6-1 and TRBJ1-2, with TRBD1 as a possible D gene (5 bases). Per the germline V gene, CDR1 is MNHNS and CDR2 is SASEGT. The length of the CDR3 is 12 residues. This CDR3 reads CASNEPGWGYTF. In DNA, the CDR3 is TGTGCCAGCAATGAACCAGGGTGGGGCTACACCTTC.

About this clone: A junction boundary mismatches the germline segment, possibly from a read error. V usage is TRBV28 and J usage is TRBJ1-2, with no clear D. Germline V gives CDR1 MDHEN, CDR2 SYDVKM. This CDR3 region has 11 residues. Here the CDR3 reads CASSYLYGYTF. CDR3 nucleotides: TGTGCCAGCAGTTACCTCTATGGTTACACCTTC.

In the case of this clone: This same CDR3 is encoded by further DNA sequences in the sample. The V and J genes are TRBV19 and TRBJ1-2; D call uncertain. The CDR3 covers 13 residues. Per the germline V gene, CDR1 is LNHDA and CDR2 is SQIVND (reference sequence). V lost 6 bases to trimming and J lost 8 bases, with 16 bases between them. CDR3: CASSPRRGKGYTF. As DNA, the CDR3 is TGTGCCAGTAGCCCCCGACGAGGGAAGGGCTACACCTTC.

The chain carries TRBV5-1 and TRBJ2-3; unclear D gene. The CDR3 is 13 residues long. Trimming shortened V by 0 bases and J by 4 bases, and 6 bases separated the two germline ends. CDR1 and CDR2 from the germline V gene are SGHRS and YFSETQ. This chain's CDR3 is CASSLGTADTQYF. As DNA, the CDR3 is TGCGCCAGCAGCTTGGGTACGGCAGATACGCAGTATTTT.

The V gene is TRBV29-1, the J gene TRBJ1-2; D may be TRBD1 (6 bases). V lost 4 bases to trimming and J lost 4 bases, with 7 bases between them. The germline CDR1 and CDR2 sequences are SQVTM and ANQGSEA. This CDR3 is 11 amino acids long. In nucleotides, the CDR3 is TGCAGCGTTGGAGGGGGCTATGGCTACACCTTC. Residues: CSVGGGYGYTF. The full variable domain, with the rest looked up from reference TRBV29-1 and TRBJ1-2, is SAVISQKPSRDICQRGTSLTIQCQVDSQVTMMFWYRQQPGQSLTLIATANQGSEATYESGFVIDKFPISRPNLTFSTLTVSNMSPEDSSIYLCSVGGGYGYTFGSGTRLTVV.

The chain has TRBV5-8 and TRBJ1-2, with TRBD1 matching 10 bases. The ends lost 3 bases at V and 5 bases at J; junction bases unmatched: 4. Germline V gene lookup returns CDR1 SGHTS and CDR2 YDEGEE. The CDR3 has 14 residues. CDR3 bases: TGTGCCAGCAGCTCCGGACAGGGGGTGTATGGCTACACCTTC. Translated, it gives CASSSGQGVYGYTF.

This chain uses TRBV30 with TRBJ2-5, with TRBD2 matching over 9 bases. V was pared by 4 bases and J by 2 bases, with 5 bases of the junction left unmatched. The germline V gene has CDR1 GTSNPN and CDR2 SVGIG (reference sequence). This CDR3 has 14 amino acids. CDR3 nucleotide sequence: TGTGCCTGGACGCGGGGGGGCGGGCAAGAGACCCAGTACTTC. Translation gives CAWTRGGGQETQYF.

The rearrangement uses TRBV7-9 and TRBJ2-3, with D possibly matching TRBD2 (5 bases). Germline lookup yields CDR1 SEHNR and CDR2 FQNEAQ (reference sequence). The V and J ends lost 8 bases and 0 bases respectively, with 9 bases between them. This CDR3 has 13 amino acids. DNA of the CDR3: TGTGCCAGCTCGGACTCAAGCACAGATACGCAGTATTTT. Residues: CASSDSSTDTQYF.

The chain combines TRBV7-6 with TRBJ2-7, with D perhaps TRBD2 (6 bases). The germline V gene has CDR1 SGHVS and CDR2 FNYEAQ. The CDR3 loop spans 13 amino acids. V shed 6 bases and J shed 5 bases, with 14 bases lying between them. CDR3 region: CASSLGAGNEQYF. CDR3 nucleotide sequence: TGTGCCAGCAGTCTCGGGGCGGGAAACGAGCAGTACTTC. The entire variable domain, with the rest obtained from reference TRBV7-6 and TRBJ2-7, is as follows: GAGVSQSPRYKVTKRGQDVALRCDPISGHVSLYWYRQALGQGPEFLTYFNYEAQQDKSGLPNDRFSAERPEGSISTLTIQRTEQRDSAMYRCASSLGAGNEQYFGPGTRLTVT.

The chain recombines TRBV4-1 with TRBJ1-4, with 7 positions matching TRBD1. Germline V CDR1 and CDR2: MGHRA, YSYEKL. V dropped 8 bases and J dropped 4; count of bases not matched to a gene: 4. The CDR3 is made up of 13 amino acids. The CDR3 region is CASSGQSNEKLFF. CDR3 nucleotide sequence: TGCGCCAGCTCGGGACAGAGTAATGAAAAACTGTTTTTT.

This clone has a handful of counts. The V and J genes are TRBV4-2 and TRBJ2-1; 7 nucleotides match TRBD2. The germline gives CDR1 LGHNA, CDR2 YNFKEQ. V lost 3 bases, J lost 8 bases, and 10 bases stayed unmatched. CDR3 length equals 15 residues. CDR3 DNA: TGTGCCAGCAGCCAGAGCCCTGGGGGGGTTGATGAGCAGTTCTTC. Translating gives CASSQSPGGVDEQFF.

The rearrangement links TRBV18 to TRBJ2-6, with TRBD2 as a possible D gene (5 bases). From germline, CDR1 is KGHSH and CDR2 LQKENI. CDR3 length equals 18 residues. Trimming stripped 3 bases from V and 11 bases from J, with 26 bases between. The CDR3 reads CASSPSGRRHLLADVLTF. The CDR3 nucleotides are TGTGCCAGCTCACCGTCAGGAAGGAGGCACTTACTTGCCGACGTCCTGACTTTC.

This rearrangement joins TRBV10-3 to TRBJ1-1, with D perhaps TRBD1 (6 bases). Looked up from germline, CDR1 is ENHRY and CDR2 is SYGVKD. The V and J ends lost 3 bases and 3 bases respectively, with 14 bases between them. There are 15 residues in the CDR3. The CDR3 sequence is CAISDQGTGDTEAFF. The CDR3 DNA sequence: TGTGCCATCAGTGACCAGGGGACCGGAGACACTGAAGCTTTCTTT.

V gene TRBV4-3 combines with J gene TRBJ2-3; 7 bases align to TRBD2. The CDR3 is made up of 17 amino acids. Germline V gene lookup returns CDR1 LGHNA and CDR2 YSLEER. V gave up 1 base and J gave up 4 bases; unmatched junction bases: 11. Here the CDR3 reads CASSQVVLGGGADTQYF. The CDR3 bases are TGCGCCAGCAGCCAAGTCGTGTTGGGTGGGGGGGCAGATACGCAGTATTTT.

This clone was detected once. The V call is TRBV27, the J call TRBJ1-2; D unresolved. Germline assignment: CDR1 MNHEY and CDR2 SMNVEV (reference sequence). The germline V and J ends were trimmed by 6 bases and 6 bases, with 14 bases remaining between them. CDR3 size: 13 residues. The CDR3 DNA is TGTGCCAGCAGCGACTTCGGGGTTCATGGCTACACCTTC. It codes for CASSDFGVHGYTF.

The chain carries TRBV6-6 and TRBJ1-3, with D unresolved. Trimming left V 4 bases short and J 1 base short, with 5 bases between. CDR3 length: 13 residues. CDR1 and CDR2 from the germline V gene are MNHNY and SVGAGI (reference sequence). CDR3 coding DNA: TGTGCCAGCAGTTCCACTTCTGGAAACACCATATATTTT. This codes for CASSSTSGNTIYF.

This sequence joins TRBV5-5 and TRBJ1-2; D unresolved. The V and J ends lost 2 bases and 2 bases respectively, with 10 bases between them. Germline lookup yields CDR1 SGHKS and CDR2 YYEKEE (reference sequence). This CDR3 region has 14 residues. The CDR3 here is CASSFQADNYGYTF. In DNA, the CDR3 is TGTGCCAGCAGCTTTCAGGCAGACAACTATGGCTACACCTTC.

This clone has only one observation. CDR3 nucleotides: TGTGCCAGCAGCTTAGGAGGGGGGGCCACAGATACGCAGTATTTT. Amino acids: CASSLGGGATDTQYF. J is TRBJ2-3 and V is TRBV11-3; D might be TRBD2 (7 bases). Deletions cut 1 base from V and 2 bases from J, with 10 bases between. Germline V CDR1 and CDR2: SGHNT, YENEEA. This CDR3 comprises 15 residues.

The V and J genes are TRBV4-1 and TRBJ2-3, with 7 bases lining up with TRBD1. V dropped 3 bases and J dropped 1; count of bases not matched to a gene: 4. The CDR3 sequence is 15 residues long. Germline CDR1 reads MGHRA; CDR2 reads YSYEKL. The CDR3 DNA is TGCGCCAGCAGCCAGTTGACAGGGCGCACAGATACGCAGTATTTT. As protein: CASSQLTGRTDTQYF.